The sequence of this T cell receptor beta chain was determined in a study of shared clonotypes between healthy human individuals. Using immunoSEQ multiplex PCR, the repertoire was profiled, and TCRdb retains in-frame clones only, with some absent. The sample includes about 820,000 clones, nearly 95% of them seen just once. In the naive CD8 group, cells lacked CD45RO and were positively selected for CCR7, so terminally differentiated effector memory CD45RA+ cells were left out. Germline trimming cut 6 bases from V and 4 bases from J; bases unmatched to any gene: 8. The CDR3 has 16 amino acids. CDR1 is MNHEY and CDR2 is SMNVEV in the germline V gene (reference sequence).

Sequencing was done on a sample of naive CD8+ T cells sorted from blood. The clonotype comes from a man aged 25 to 40 in good health. The chain is built from TRBV27 and TRBJ2-2, with TRBD1 identical over 10 bases. CDR3 sequence: CASSIPGQGLTGELFF. The CDR3 region has the DNA TGTGCCAGCAGCATACCGGGACAGGGGCTCACCGGGGAGCTGTTTTTT.